These 3 T cell receptor beta chains were sequenced from one sample in a study of CD8+ T cells in alopecia areata. Reverse transcribed after extraction, RNA yielded cDNA as the sequencing template. Using immunoSEQ multiplex PCR, the repertoire was profiled, and TCRdb retains in-frame clones only, with some absent. The data contain 130,000 or so clones, approximately 90% of them singletons. Specified treatment: oral pan-JAK inhibitor, 5-10 mg twice daily. The sample here was CD8+ T cells sorted from blood, taken at week 4, from a patient treated with tofacitinib. All receptors derive from a human donor with alopecia areata.

V is TRBV9 and J is TRBJ2-4, with 10 bases matching TRBD1. The CDR3 loop spans 17 amino acids. Germline CDR1 is SGDLS and CDR2 is YYNGEE. The V segment lost 3 bases and the J segment 3 bases; nucleotides outside the gene matches: 9. The CDR3 DNA follows: TGTGCCAGCAGCGCCGGACCCGGGACAGGGGACAAAAACATTCAGTACTTC. It specifies CASSAGPGTGDKNIQYF.

This sequence joins TRBV30 and TRBJ2-1; D call uncertain. V dropped 2 bases and J dropped 4 bases, with 12 bases sitting between them. The CDR3 runs to 14 residues. The V gene's germline CDR1 is GTSNPN and CDR2 SVGIG (reference sequence). CDR3 sequence reads: CAWSPLGPYNEQFF. CDR3 sequence (DNA): TGTGCCTGGAGTCCTTTAGGACCGTACAATGAGCAGTTCTTC.

The chain uses TRBV6-5 and TRBJ2-1; 8 nucleotides match TRBD2. Germline V gene lookup returns CDR1 MNHEY and CDR2 SVGAGI. With 2 bases clipped from V and 5 bases from J, the junction kept 5 bases outside the gene matches. The CDR3 runs to 15 residues. CDR3 sequence (DNA): TGTGCCAGCAGTTACCGGGGGGGGGCAAACAATGAGCAGTTCTTC. This encodes CASSYRGGANNEQFF.